This entry lists 9 T cell receptor beta chains sequenced from one sample in a study of response to subunit inactivated influenza vaccine (dated by TCRdb to the late 2010s). Receptor amplification or capture employed RT-PCR. The reads were generated on an Illumina HiSeq 2500. In TCRdb, the public reads were trimmed at Q25 with fastp and aligned with MiXCR, with productive beta chains retained. Duplicate CDR3 protein sequences are folded into a single record with the most common DNA and genes. This sample is represented by approximately 500,000 distinct CDR3 sequences; under 30% of them were singletons. About 2.8% of the sample goes to the ten largest clones. Another study also made use of these data, one on T cells expressing NK-cell markers. In that second paper, the authors write: 5'RACE template switching, by which a universal primer site and unique molecular identifiers were added, was used to make TCR beta cDNA libraries.

The sequenced sample was CD4+ T cells sorted from PBMCs, obtained 11 to 12 days after vaccination. Source of these receptors: a man aged 50 to 59 who received an inactivated influenza vaccine. Donor details come from another sample of the same person, matched by shared clones.

The V call is TRBV2, the J call TRBJ1-3, with 7 bases matching TRBD1. This CDR3 is 16 amino acids long. CDR1 is SNHLY, CDR2 FYNNEI, per germline. Trimming took 5 bases from V and 4 from J; bases not matched to a gene: 11. CDR3 DNA sequence: TGTGCCAGCAGTCAAACGGGACAGACACAGGGAAACACCATATATTTT. Translated, it gives CASSQTGQTQGNTIYF.

This clonotype was seen a few times. This chain connects TRBV9 to TRBJ2-1, with D perhaps matching TRBD2 (5 bases). V was trimmed by 0 bases and J by 7 bases, leaving 17 bases between them. The germline gives CDR1 SGDLS, CDR2 YYNGEE. This CDR3 is 16 amino acids long. The CDR3 region is CASSVESFRGRNEQFF. As DNA, the CDR3 is TGTGCCAGCAGCGTAGAGTCCTTCCGGGGAAGGAATGAGCAGTTCTTC.

The gene calls are TRBV7-2 and TRBJ1-4; TRBD1 is a possible D gene (6 bases). The CDR3 covers 16 residues. Trimming took 0 bases from V and 3 from J, leaving 11 bases between them. Germline CDR1 and CDR2: SGHTA and FQGNSA. The CDR3 DNA reads TGTGCCAGCAGCTTAGCGCAGCCAGGGGCTAATGAAAAACTGTTTTTT. Translated, it gives CASSLAQPGANEKLFF.

The chain joins TRBV12-3 or TRBV12-4 to TRBJ1-1; D is possibly TRBD1 (5 bases). Trimming removed 3 bases at V and 5 bases at J, with 13 bases between. This CDR3 contains 14 residues. The CDR3 region has the DNA TGTGCCAGCAGTTTCGGACACCGTTTGACTGAAGCTTTCTTT. Translating gives CASSFGHRLTEAFF.

Many counts were recorded for this clonotype. The rearrangement links TRBV5-1 to TRBJ2-1, with 8 bases fitting TRBD2. In germline, CDR1 is SGHRS, CDR2 YFSETQ. J lost 2 bases, V lost 2 bases, and 3 bases had no gene match. The CDR3 has 15 residues. The CDR3 nucleotides read TGCGCCAGCAGCTTAAGCGGGAGTCCCTACAATGAGCAGTTCTTC. It codes for CASSLSGSPYNEQFF.

This clonotype was detected ten times or more. J is TRBJ1-4 and V is TRBV3-1, with D unresolved. CDR1 is LGHDT and CDR2 is YNNKEL in the germline V gene (reference sequence). CDR3 size: 14 residues. V lost 1 base and J 8 bases, leaving 11 bases between the germline ends. CDR3 sequence (DNA): TGTGCCAGCAGCCAAGGCGAGGGAGGGGAAAAACTGTTTTTT. Its translation: CASSQGEGGEKLFF.

By sample share, this clonotype is medium-sized. The chain recombines TRBV12-3 or TRBV12-4 with TRBJ2-1; 8 nucleotides line up with TRBD2. V shed 3 bases, J shed 4 bases, and the junction held 11 bases outside the gene matches. The CDR3 length is 17 residues. The CDR3 DNA reads as TGTGCCAGCAGTTTCCAGCTAAGCGGGGGCAAATACAATGAGCAGTTCTTC. Translating gives CASSFQLSGGKYNEQFF.

V and J are TRBV7-2 and TRBJ2-2, with 10 nucleotides matching TRBD2. After removal of 8 bases from V and 5 bases from J, the junction contained 8 bases not matched to a gene. Germline lookup yields CDR1 SGHTA and CDR2 FQGNSA. This CDR3 spans 15 amino acids. The CDR3 loop is CASCSGLAITGELFF. CDR3 nucleotide sequence: TGTGCCAGCTGCTCGGGACTAGCGATTACCGGGGAGCTGTTTTTT.

V and J are TRBV20-1 and TRBJ2-2; 12 bases map to TRBD2. The CDR3 runs 14 residues. Germline-derived CDR1 and CDR2 are DFQATT and SNEGSKA (reference sequence). With 3 bases clipped from V and 6 bases from J, the junction kept 2 bases outside the gene matches. The CDR3 DNA follows: TGCAGTGCTAGGCTAGCGGGGGGGTCCGGGGAGCTGTTTTTT. Residues: CSARLAGGSGELFF.